These T cell receptor beta chains were read from a single sample in a study of T cell changes during pregnancy in multiple sclerosis. The table came from immunoSEQ multiplex PCR; TCRdb's copy has only in-frame clones and leaves some out. Here the sample spans under 40,000 clones, approximately 92% being singletons. The material was CD8+ T cells from peripheral blood mononuclear cells, obtained before pregnancy. Receptors were obtained from a female donor with multiple sclerosis, enrolled in a pregnancy study. Each CDR3 is given with its conserved first and last residue. D genes are given only for firm matches. Clone size, where shown, is once, few, many, or a class for clones that have expanded.

>NA|TRBV13|TRBJ1-1|NA
TGTGCCAGCAGTCGAACAGGGACTGAAGCTTTCTTT
CASSRTGTEAFF
>NA|TRBV7-2|TRBJ2-7|NA
TGTGCCAGCAGCTTCGTGGCTTACGAGCAGTACTTC
CASSFVAYEQYF
>NA|TRBV7-9|TRBJ2-2|TRBD1
TGTGCCAGCAGCCGGCAGGGGGCTGGGGAGCTGTTTTTT
CASSRQGAGELFF
>NA|TRBV27|TRBJ2-1|TRBD1
TGTGCCAGCAGTTTAGAGGGACAGGATAATGAGCAGTTCTTC
CASSLEGQDNEQFF
>NA|TRBV28|TRBJ2-7|NA
TGTGCCAGCATAGGGGAGGTAGGCGATTACGAGCAGTACTTC
CASIGEVGDYEQYF
>NA|TRBV6-1|TRBJ2-7|NA
TGTGCCAGCAGTGAAGCGAGGCATACCTACGAGCAGTACTTC
CASSEARHTYEQYF
>NA|TRBV28|TRBJ2-5|TRBD1
TGTGCCAGCAGTTTGTATACACAGGGGTCAGGGGAGACCCAGTACTTC
CASSLYTQGSGETQYF
>NA|TRBV5-6|TRBJ2-3|TRBD2
TGTGCCAGCAGCTTAGGTGTCTTAGCGGGAGCCAGGACAGATACGCAGTATTTT
CASSLGVLAGARTDTQYF
>NA|TRBV9|TRBJ2-2|NA
TGTGCCAGCAGCGTATCCGCCGGGGAGCTGTTTTTT
CASSVSAGELFF
>NA|TRBV21-1|TRBJ1-2|NA
TGTGCCAGCAGCAAGGACAGGGTGTATGGCTACACCTTC
CASSKDRVYGYTF
>NA|TRBV27|TRBJ2-7|NA
TGTGCCAGCAGCCTCTCCCCCTTTTACGAGCAGTACTTC
CASSLSPFYEQYF
>NA|TRBV19|TRBJ1-5|NA
TGTGCCAGTAGTGACCCAGGGAATCAGCCCCAGCATTTT
CASSDPGNQPQHF
>once|TRBV5-5|TRBJ2-3|TRBD2
TGTGCCAGCTGGCTTCCTAGCGGGAGTGGGTCAGATACGCAGTATTTT
CASWLPSGSGSDTQYF
>NA|TRBV11-2|TRBJ2-6|NA
TGTGCCAGCAATGAGAGATTTACTGGGGCCAACGTCCTGACTTTC
CASNERFTGANVLTF
>NA|TRBV27|TRBJ2-7|NA
TGTGCCAGCAGTTACTCTCGGGACTACGAGCAGTACTTC
CASSYSRDYEQYF
>NA|TRBV27|TRBJ2-5|NA
TGTGCCAGCAGTTTAGGCCAGGGAGGGGGAGAGACCCAGTACTTC
CASSLGQGGGETQYF
>NA|TRBV5-4|TRBJ2-7|TRBD2
TGTGCCAGCAGCACCCCCCGGCTAGCGGGAGGAGGTTACGAGCAGTACTTC
CASSTPRLAGGGYEQYF
>NA|TRBV10-2|TRBJ2-2|NA
TGCGCCACCACAAGAAGCGGACTAAACACCGGGGAGCTGTTTTTT
CATTRSGLNTGELFF
>NA|TRBV30|TRBJ2-7|NA
TGTGCCTGGAGTGTGGCTAGCGATTCCTACGAGCAGTACTTC
CAWSVASDSYEQYF
>NA|TRBV5-1|TRBJ2-6|TRBD1
TGCGCCAGCAGTTTTACAGGGGTAGGGGCCAACGTCCTGACTTTC
CASSFTGVGANVLTF
>NA|TRBV4-1|TRBJ2-5|NA
TGCGCCAGCAGCCCAAAAACAGGGATAGAGACCCAGTACTTC
CASSPKTGIETQYF
>NA|TRBV29-1|TRBJ2-7|TRBD2
TGCAGCGTCAGGACTAGCGGGAGTAGCTACGAGCAGTACTTC
CSVRTSGSSYEQYF
>NA|TRBV27|TRBJ1-6|NA
TGTGCCAGCAGTAGCCGGACAATGCCGAATACACCCCTCCACTTT
CASSSRTMPNTPLHF
>NA|TRBV29-1|TRBJ2-1|NA
TGCAGCGTTGAAGATCGGCGGCTAGCGGACAGAGTTTCCTACAATGAGCAGTTCTTC
CSVEDRRLADRVSYNEQFF
>NA|TRBV5-1|TRBJ2-3|TRBD2
TGCGCCAGCAGCTTGCTACTAGCGGGAGGGGGCACAGATACGCAGTATTTT
CASSLLLAGGGTDTQYF
>NA|TRBV19|TRBJ2-7|NA
TGTGCCAGTAGTTCACCGGACAAGAAGTACGAGCAGTACTTC
CASSSPDKKYEQYF
>NA|TRBV2|TRBJ2-7|TRBD2
TGTGCCAGCAGTGAGAGTAGCGGGGGGGACTTCTCCTACGAGCAGTACTTC
CASSESSGGDFSYEQYF
>NA|TRBV5-4|TRBJ1-6|NA
TGTGCCAGCAGCTTTTCTGCAGGGCCTTCGAGCTCCTATAATTCACCCCTCCACTTT
CASSFSAGPSSSYNSPLHF
>NA|TRBV5-1|TRBJ1-1|NA
TGCGCCAGCCCCTACTGGAGCACTGAAGCTTTCTTT
CASPYWSTEAFF
>NA|TRBV2|TRBJ2-7|NA
TGTGCCAGTAGAAGGGACACCAGCTCCTACGAGCAGTACTTC
CASRRDTSSYEQYF
>once|TRBV27|TRBJ1-3|NA
TGTGCCAGCGCAGGGTTTTACGGAAACACCATATATTTT
CASAGFYGNTIYF
>NA|TRBV4-1|TRBJ1-1|TRBD1
TGCGCCAGCAGCCAACATCACATGGGACAGCTGAACACTGAAGCTTTCTTT
CASSQHHMGQLNTEAFF
>NA|TRBV7-9|TRBJ2-7|NA
TGTGCCAGCAGCTTAGTCGGGTTCGAGCAGTACTTC
CASSLVGFEQYF
>NA|TRBV9|TRBJ2-3|NA
TGTGCCAGCAGCGTAGGTGGCAGCACAGATACGCAGTATTTT
CASSVGGSTDTQYF
>NA|TRBV6-1|TRBJ1-5|TRBD1
TGTGCCAGCAGTGGATTACAGGGGGCAAGTCAGCCCCAGCATTTT
CASSGLQGASQPQHF
>NA|TRBV27|TRBJ2-1|TRBD2
TGTGCCAGCACCCCGAGAAGCGGGAGACTCAATGAGCAGTTCTTC
CASTPRSGRLNEQFF
>NA|TRBV2|TRBJ1-6|NA
TGTGCCAGCAGTGATCTTGACAGGTCCCTTTATAATTCACCCCTCCACTTT
CASSDLDRSLYNSPLHF
>once|TRBV2|TRBJ1-6|TRBD1
TGTGCCAGCAGTGGAGGGACAGGAGAGTATAATTCACCCCTCCACTTT
CASSGGTGEYNSPLHF
>once|TRBV11-2|TRBJ2-3|NA
TGTGCCAGCAGCTTAGGGCCCCCAGATACGCAGTATTTT
CASSLGPPDTQYF
>NA|TRBV14|TRBJ2-7|NA
TGTGCCAGCAGCCCCTTGAGGAGTTCCGAGCAGTACTTC
CASSPLRSSEQYF